The T cell receptor (beta chain) under discussion was sequenced for a study of shared clonotypes between healthy human individuals. Findings and limits, study-wide: Sequencing depth was predicted to influence how clonotypes are shared among donors.

Genomic DNA (from each subset) was split evenly across several immunoSEQ plates. The method was immunoSEQ multiplex PCR; TCRdb's version includes in-frame clones alone and lacks a portion of them. The repertoire has about 710,000 clones, 72% of them found once; the top ten carry more than 1.5%. This CDR3 spans 15 amino acids. Per the germline V gene, CDR1 is LNHDA and CDR2 is SQIVND (reference sequence). V lost 5 bases and J 6 bases, leaving 17 bases between the germline ends. With respect to this clone: Antigen specificity is unknown.

The J gene is TRBJ1-5, the V gene TRBV19; D ambiguous. Specimen: memory CD4+ T cells sorted from blood. As to subset: CD45RA-negative fraction. This receptor was identified in a woman in her twenties or thirties in good health. CDR3 bases: TGTGCCAGTAGTCCTGGCGGTTGGATGGGTCAGCCCCAGCATTTT. Its protein is CASSPGGWMGQPQHF.